Listed here is a single T cell receptor beta chain. As yet, its antigen is unknown. The data belong to a study of cytomegalovirus exposure and HLA in healthy donors. In the PCR, 60 Vbeta and 13 Jbeta primers were used. Sequenced by immunoSEQ multiplex PCR; TCRdb stores in-frame clones only, minus some. The sample consists of 90,000 or so clones, nearly 80% of them appearing once. Study-level results: Association of a missense DCLRE1C variant with TCR beta V- and J-gene trimming was reported in a later analysis.

The sequence was obtained from a woman between 40 and 50 years old in good health and CMV-seronegative. The sequencing input was PBMCs.

The CDR3, as DNA: TGTGCCACCAGCACCACTAGCGGGAGGGGTAATGAGCAGTTCTTC. It specifies CATSTTSGRGNEQFF. The rearrangement uses TRBV15 and TRBJ2-1; 13 bases line up with TRBD2. The CDR3 runs 15 residues. V lost 4 bases, J lost 7 bases, and 4 bases stayed unmatched. Germline values: CDR1 LNHNV, CDR2 YYDKDF (reference sequence).